These 5 T cell receptor beta chains came from one sample sequenced in a study of T cell responses to AZD1222 COVID-19 vaccine. Sequencing used immunoSEQ multiplex PCR; TCRdb keeps in-frame clones, though not all of them. The sample has 120,000 to 150,000 clones; 92% are singletons. This specimen consisted of peripheral blood, obtained 28 days after the second AZD1222 dose. These receptor sequences come from an adult who received the AZD1222 COVID-19 vaccine.

The chain uses TRBV9 and TRBJ2-5; 11 nucleotides line up with TRBD2. After removal of 4 bases from V and 2 bases from J, the junction contained 7 bases not matched to a gene. Germline V gives CDR1 SGDLS, CDR2 YYNGEE. This CDR3 comprises 16 residues. CDR3: CASSLRTSGFQETQYF. In nucleotides, the CDR3 is TGTGCCAGCAGCTTAAGGACTAGCGGGTTTCAAGAGACCCAGTACTTC. The full variable domain, completed using reference TRBV9 and TRBJ2-5, is DSGVTQTPKHLITATGQRVTLRCSPRSGDLSVYWYQQSLDQGLQFLIQYYNGEERAKGNILERFSAQQFPDLHSELNLSSLELGDSALYFCASSLRTSGFQETQYFGPGTRLLVL.

V usage is TRBV5-4 and J usage is TRBJ1-4, with D possibly TRBD1 on 5 matching bases. V was pared by 2 bases and J by 7 bases, with 9 bases between. This CDR3 contains 13 residues. In germline, CDR1 is SGHNT, CDR2 YYREEE (reference sequence). The CDR3 sequence: CASSFSGREKLFF. CDR3 coding DNA: TGTGCCAGCAGCTTTTCAGGGCGTGAAAAACTGTTTTTT.

This clone occurred once. The chain joins TRBV2 to TRBJ1-1, with D tentatively TRBD1 (5 bases). The V gene's germline CDR1 is SNHLY and CDR2 FYNNEI. CDR3 length equals 14 residues. The V end lost 2 bases, the J end lost 1 base, and 8 bases lay between the germline ends. This CDR3 is CASSEIDRNTEAFF. The CDR3 DNA reads as TGTGCCAGCAGTGAAATAGACAGGAACACTGAAGCTTTCTTT.

This chain joins TRBV30 and TRBJ2-1; D gene unclear. The CDR3 runs to 13 residues. The germline V gene encodes CDR1 GTSNPN and CDR2 SVGIG (reference sequence). V was cut by 1 base and J by 9 bases, with 13 bases left in between. CDR3 coding DNA: TGTGCCTGGAGTGCCGACCGGTCGGGTGAGCAGTTCTTC. Its translation: CAWSADRSGEQFF.

The genes are TRBV28 and TRBJ1-2; no definite D call. Between the trimmed V and J ends, which lost 3 bases and 8 bases, there was a span of 10 bases. The CDR3 runs 12 residues. CDR1 is MDHEN and CDR2 is SYDVKM in the germline V gene. CDR3 residues: CASSLRGYGYTF. The DNA for the CDR3 is TGTGCCAGCAGTTTGCGGGGATACGGCTACACCTTC.